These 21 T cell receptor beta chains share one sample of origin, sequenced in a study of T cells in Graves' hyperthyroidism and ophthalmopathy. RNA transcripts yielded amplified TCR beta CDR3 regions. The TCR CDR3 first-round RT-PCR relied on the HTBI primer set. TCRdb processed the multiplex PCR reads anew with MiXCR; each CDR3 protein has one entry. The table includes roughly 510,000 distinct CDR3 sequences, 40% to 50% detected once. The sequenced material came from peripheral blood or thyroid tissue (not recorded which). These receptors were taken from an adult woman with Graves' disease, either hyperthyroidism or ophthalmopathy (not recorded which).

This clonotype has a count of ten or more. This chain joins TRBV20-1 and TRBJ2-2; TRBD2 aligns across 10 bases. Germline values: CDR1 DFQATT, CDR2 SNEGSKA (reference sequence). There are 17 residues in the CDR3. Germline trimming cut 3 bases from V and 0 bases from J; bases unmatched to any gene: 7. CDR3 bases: TGCAGTGCTAGGGCACTAGCGGGATTCGCGAACACCGGGGAGCTGTTTTTT. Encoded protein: CSARALAGFANTGELFF.

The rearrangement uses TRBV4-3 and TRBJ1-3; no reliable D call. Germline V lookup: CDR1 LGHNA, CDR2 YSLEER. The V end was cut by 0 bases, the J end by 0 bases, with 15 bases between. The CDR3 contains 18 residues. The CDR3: CASSQESYAASSGNTIYF. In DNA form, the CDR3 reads TGCGCCAGCAGCCAAGAGTCTTATGCGGCCAGCTCTGGAAACACCATATATTTT.

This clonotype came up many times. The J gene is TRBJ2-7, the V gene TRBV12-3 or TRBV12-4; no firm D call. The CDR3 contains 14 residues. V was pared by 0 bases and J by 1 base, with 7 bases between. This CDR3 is CASSLAHGSYEQYF. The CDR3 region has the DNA TGTGCCAGCAGTTTAGCGCATGGGTCCTACGAGCAGTACTTC.

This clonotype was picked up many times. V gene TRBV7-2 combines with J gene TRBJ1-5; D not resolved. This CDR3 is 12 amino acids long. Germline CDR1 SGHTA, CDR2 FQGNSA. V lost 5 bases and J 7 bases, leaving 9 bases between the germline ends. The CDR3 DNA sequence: TGTGCCAGCAGCCTACCCCAGCAGCCCCAGCATTTT. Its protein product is CASSLPQQPQHF.

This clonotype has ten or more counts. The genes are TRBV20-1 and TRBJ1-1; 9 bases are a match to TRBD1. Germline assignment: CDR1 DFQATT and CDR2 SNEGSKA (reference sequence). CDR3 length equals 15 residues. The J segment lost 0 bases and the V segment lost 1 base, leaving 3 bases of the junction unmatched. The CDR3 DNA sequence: TGCAGTGCTAGAGCGGGACAGGGATTGAACACTGAAGCTTTCTTT. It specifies CSARAGQGLNTEAFF.

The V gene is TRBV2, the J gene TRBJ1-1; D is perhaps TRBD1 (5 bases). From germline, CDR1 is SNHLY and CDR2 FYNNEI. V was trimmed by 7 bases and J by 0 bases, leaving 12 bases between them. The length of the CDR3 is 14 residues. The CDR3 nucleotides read TGTGCCAGCATCTATGGGGGGATGAACACTGAAGCTTTCTTT. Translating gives CASIYGGMNTEAFF.

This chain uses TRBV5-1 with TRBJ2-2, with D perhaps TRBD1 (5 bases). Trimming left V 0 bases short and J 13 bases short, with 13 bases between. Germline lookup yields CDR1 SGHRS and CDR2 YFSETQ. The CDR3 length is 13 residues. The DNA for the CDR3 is TGCGCCAGCAGCTTGGCCGGATTCAGGGCGCTGTTTTTT. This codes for CASSLAGFRALFF.

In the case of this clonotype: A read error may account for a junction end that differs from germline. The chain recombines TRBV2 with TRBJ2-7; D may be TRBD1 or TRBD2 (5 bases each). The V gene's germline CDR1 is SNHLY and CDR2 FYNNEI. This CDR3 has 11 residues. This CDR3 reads CASSLGQGEAF. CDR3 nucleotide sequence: TGTGCCAGCAGTCTTGGCCAGGGAGAAGCTTTC.

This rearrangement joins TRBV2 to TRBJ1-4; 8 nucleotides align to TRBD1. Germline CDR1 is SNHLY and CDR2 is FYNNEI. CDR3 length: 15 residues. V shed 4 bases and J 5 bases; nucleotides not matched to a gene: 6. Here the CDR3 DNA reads TGTGCCAGCAGTGGGAGGACAGGGACAAATGAAAAACTGTTTTTT. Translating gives CASSGRTGTNEKLFF.

CDR3: CASSEGGLATEAFF. The CDR3 region has the DNA TGTGCCAGCAGTGAAGGCGGATTGGCCACTGAAGCTTTCTTT. The chain employs TRBV2 and TRBJ1-1; the D is unclear. Germline loops: CDR1 SNHLY, CDR2 FYNNEI. The CDR3 spans 14 residues. Trimming removed 1 base at V and 4 bases at J, with 10 bases between.

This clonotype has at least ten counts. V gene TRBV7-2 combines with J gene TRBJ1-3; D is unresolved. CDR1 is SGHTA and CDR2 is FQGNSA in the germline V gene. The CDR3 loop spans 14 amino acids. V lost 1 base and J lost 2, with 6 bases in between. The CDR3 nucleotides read TGTGCCAGCAGCTTAGGGTCAACTGGAAACACCATATATTTT. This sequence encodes CASSLGSTGNTIYF.

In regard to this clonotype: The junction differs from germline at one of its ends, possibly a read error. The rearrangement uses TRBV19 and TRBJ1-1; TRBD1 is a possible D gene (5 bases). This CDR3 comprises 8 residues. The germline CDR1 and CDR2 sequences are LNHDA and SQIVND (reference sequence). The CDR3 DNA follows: TGTGCCAGTAGTATATGGGGCTGG. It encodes CASSIWGW.

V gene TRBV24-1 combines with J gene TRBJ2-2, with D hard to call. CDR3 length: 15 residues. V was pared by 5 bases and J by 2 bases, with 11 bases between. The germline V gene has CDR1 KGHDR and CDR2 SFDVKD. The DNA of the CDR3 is TGTGCCACCAGTGCCACCGACACAAACACCGGGGAGCTGTTTTTT. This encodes CATSATDTNTGELFF.

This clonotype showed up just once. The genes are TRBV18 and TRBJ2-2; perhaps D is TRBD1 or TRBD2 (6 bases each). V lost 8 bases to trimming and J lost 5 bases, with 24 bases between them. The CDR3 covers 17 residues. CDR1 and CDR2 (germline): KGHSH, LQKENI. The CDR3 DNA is TGTGCCAGCCAAGAGGGGGTAGCGGCGGCGAGAACCGGGGAGCTGTTTTTT. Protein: CASQEGVAAARTGELFF.

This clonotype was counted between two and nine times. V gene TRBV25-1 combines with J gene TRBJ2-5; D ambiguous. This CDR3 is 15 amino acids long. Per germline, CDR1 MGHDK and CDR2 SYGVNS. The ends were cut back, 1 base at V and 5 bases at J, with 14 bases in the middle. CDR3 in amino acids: CASSELWASQETQYF. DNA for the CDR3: TGTGCCAGCAGTGAATTATGGGCTAGTCAGGAGACCCAGTACTTC.

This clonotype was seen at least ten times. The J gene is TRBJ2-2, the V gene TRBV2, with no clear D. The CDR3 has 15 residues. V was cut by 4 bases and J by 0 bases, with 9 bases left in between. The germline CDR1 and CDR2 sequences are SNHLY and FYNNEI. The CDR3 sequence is CASSVSPPNTGELFF. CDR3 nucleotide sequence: TGTGCCAGCAGTGTTAGCCCTCCGAACACCGGGGAGCTGTTTTTT.

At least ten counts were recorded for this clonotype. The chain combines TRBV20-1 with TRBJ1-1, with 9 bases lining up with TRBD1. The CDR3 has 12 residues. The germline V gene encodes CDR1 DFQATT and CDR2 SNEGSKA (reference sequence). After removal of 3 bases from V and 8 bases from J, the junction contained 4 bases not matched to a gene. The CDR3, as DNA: TGCAGTGCTAGGATTACAGGGGGCGAAGCTTTCTTT. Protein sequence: CSARITGGEAFF.

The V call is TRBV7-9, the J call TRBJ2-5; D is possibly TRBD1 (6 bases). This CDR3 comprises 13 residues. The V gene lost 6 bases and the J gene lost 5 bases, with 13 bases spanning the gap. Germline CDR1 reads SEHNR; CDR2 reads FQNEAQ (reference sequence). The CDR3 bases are TGTGCCAGCAGTTACTCGAGGGGGGAGACCCAGTACTTC. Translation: CASSYSRGETQYF.

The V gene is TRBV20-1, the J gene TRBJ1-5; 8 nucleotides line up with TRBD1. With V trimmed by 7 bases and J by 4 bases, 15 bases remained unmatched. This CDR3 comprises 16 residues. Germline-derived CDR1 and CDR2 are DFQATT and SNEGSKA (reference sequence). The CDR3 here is CSVKRGPDRENQPQHF. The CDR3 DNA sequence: TGCAGTGTCAAAAGGGGGCCGGACAGGGAGAATCAGCCCCAGCATTTT.

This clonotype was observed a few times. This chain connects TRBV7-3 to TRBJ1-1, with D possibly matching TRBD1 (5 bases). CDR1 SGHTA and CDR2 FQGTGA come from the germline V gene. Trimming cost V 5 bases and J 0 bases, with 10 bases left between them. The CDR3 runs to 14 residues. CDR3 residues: CASSQGVMNTEAFF. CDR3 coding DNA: TGTGCCAGCAGCCAGGGAGTAATGAACACTGAAGCTTTCTTT.

The CDR3 DNA reads as TGTGCCAGCAGCACTAGCGGGAGGGGGTACGAGCAGTACTTC. Its translation: CASSTSGRGYEQYF. The genes are TRBV2 and TRBJ2-7, with TRBD2 identical over 13 bases. CDR3 length: 14 residues. In germline, CDR1 is SNHLY, CDR2 FYNNEI. The junction had 3 bases not matched to a gene; V was cut back by 6 bases and J by 4 bases.